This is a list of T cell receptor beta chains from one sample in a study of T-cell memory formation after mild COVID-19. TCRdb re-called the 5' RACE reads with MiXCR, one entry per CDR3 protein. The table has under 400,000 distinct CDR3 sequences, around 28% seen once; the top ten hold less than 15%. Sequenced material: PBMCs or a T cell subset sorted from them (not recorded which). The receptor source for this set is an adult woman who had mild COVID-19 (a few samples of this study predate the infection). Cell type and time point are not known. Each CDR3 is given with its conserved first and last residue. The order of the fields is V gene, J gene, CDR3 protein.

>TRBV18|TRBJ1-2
CASSPPMAANYGYTF
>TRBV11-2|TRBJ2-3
CASTPAGRTDTQYF
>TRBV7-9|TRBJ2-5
CASSLVGGDQETQYF
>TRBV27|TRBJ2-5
CASSLDSTQETQYF
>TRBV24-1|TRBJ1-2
CATSDRGGWRGYTF
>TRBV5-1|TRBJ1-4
CASSPWDREGEKLFF
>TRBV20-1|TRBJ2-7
CSAHTGAGLNEQYF
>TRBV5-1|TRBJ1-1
CASSLRGEMGSEAFF
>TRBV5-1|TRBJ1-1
CASSLEGSTNTEAFF
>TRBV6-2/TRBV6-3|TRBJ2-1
CASTRTGGSYNEQFF
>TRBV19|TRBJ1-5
CASGAGGGQPQHF
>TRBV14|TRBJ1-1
CASSPRTGWNTEAFF
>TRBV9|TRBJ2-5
CASSVVARVEETQYF
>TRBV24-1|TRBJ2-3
CATSDFIGAGSGDTQYF
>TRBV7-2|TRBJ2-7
CASSPHAGGGYEQYF
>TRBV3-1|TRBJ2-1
CASSPSGLAGGQSSYNEQFF
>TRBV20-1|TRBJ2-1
CSGRGSHNYNEQFF
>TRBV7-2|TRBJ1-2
CASSLGLQAYGYTF
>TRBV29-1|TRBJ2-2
CSVWANTGELFF
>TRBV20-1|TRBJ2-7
CSAEESGGKYEQYF
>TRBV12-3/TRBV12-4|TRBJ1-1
CASSLGDREAFF
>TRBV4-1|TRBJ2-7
CASRLTQTGHYEQYF
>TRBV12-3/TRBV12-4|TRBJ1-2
CASSHPGSYGYTF
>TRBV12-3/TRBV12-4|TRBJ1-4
CASSPRTGWRNEKLFF
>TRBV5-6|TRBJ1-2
CASSLEEGGYTF
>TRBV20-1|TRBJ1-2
CSAREGGTLTSLQPGYTF
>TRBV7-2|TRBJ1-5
CASSLVAPEGTRDQPQHF
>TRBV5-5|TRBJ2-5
CASSLAGTGGLETQYF
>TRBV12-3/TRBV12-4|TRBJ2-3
CASSASGGFTDTQYF
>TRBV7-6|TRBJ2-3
CASSSGQYSTDTQYF
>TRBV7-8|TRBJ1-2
CASSLIHPSANPNYGYTF
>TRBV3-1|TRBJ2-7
CASSQEVGHEQYF
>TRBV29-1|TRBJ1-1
CSVVDTEAFF
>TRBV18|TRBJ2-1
CASSSTSGRAVTLYNEQFF
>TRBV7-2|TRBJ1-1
CASSLTRMNTEAFF
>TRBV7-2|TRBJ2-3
CASSLNGGGAVDTQYF
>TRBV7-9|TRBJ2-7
CASSYTGNLYEQYF
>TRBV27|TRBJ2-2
CASSFWTGYTGELFF
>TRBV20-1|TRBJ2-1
CSARELKAGSYNEQFF
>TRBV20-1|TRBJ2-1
CSARPLAGGFRGEQFF
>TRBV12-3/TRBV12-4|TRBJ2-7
CASSLLLTSGRGEQYF
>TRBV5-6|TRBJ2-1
CASLSGTSYNEQFF
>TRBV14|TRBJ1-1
CASSQESGLEAFF
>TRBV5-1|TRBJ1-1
CASSLASNMNTEAFF
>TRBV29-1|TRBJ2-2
CGYKTGNTGELFF
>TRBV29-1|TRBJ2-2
CSVDGRTTGELFF
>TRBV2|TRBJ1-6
CASSVNSPLHF
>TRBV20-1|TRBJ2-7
CSARLAGGREQYF
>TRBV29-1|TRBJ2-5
CSVAGYQETQYF
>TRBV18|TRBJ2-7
CASSRMTGYEQYF
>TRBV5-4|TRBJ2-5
CASSLGGQAYQETQYF
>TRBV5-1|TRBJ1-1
CASSPSAGMNTEAFF
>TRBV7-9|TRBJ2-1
CASSQTSSNEQFF
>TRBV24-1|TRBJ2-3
CATSEGGFGTDTQYF
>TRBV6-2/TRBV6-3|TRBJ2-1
CASSYSRLEQFF
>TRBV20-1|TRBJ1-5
CSARPEGGFNQPQHF
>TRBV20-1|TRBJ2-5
CSAFGQGVRETQYF
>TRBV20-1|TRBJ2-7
CSARDADTSYEQYF
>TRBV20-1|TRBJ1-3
CSAIDRGRGNTIYF
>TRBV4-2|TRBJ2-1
CASSQVGTSGGNEQFF